These 31 T cell receptor beta chains were sequenced from one sample in a study of blood T cells in healthy people across ages. The second PCR ran 7 to 11 cycles with a sample-barcoded 5' primer and J-beta primers. TCRdb reprocessed the 5' RACE reads with MiXCR, giving one entry per CDR3 protein. The sample has over 1,500,000 distinct CDR3 sequences, 30% to 40% seen once. Sequenced input: blood. The origin of the receptors is a human donor in good health.

The rearrangement joins TRBV9 to TRBJ1-2, with 9 nucleotides matching TRBD1. The CDR3 length is 15 residues. In germline, CDR1 is SGDLS, CDR2 YYNGEE. V lost 3 bases to trimming and J lost 2 bases; unmatched junction nucleotides: 5. CDR3 residues: CASSEGQGLNYGYTF. The CDR3 region has the DNA TGTGCCAGCAGCGAAGGACAGGGGTTAAACTATGGCTACACCTTC. Supplemented by reference TRBV9 and TRBJ1-2, the full variable domain reads DSGVTQTPKHLITATGQRVTLRCSPRSGDLSVYWYQQSLDQGLQFLIQYYNGEERAKGNILERFSAQQFPDLHSELNLSSLELGDSALYFCASSEGQGLNYGYTFGSGTRLTVV.

The chain combines TRBV9 with TRBJ2-5; TRBD2 agrees at 8 bases. The CDR3 has 17 residues. J lost 0 bases, V lost 3 bases, and 10 bases had no gene match. Germline CDR1 is SGDLS and CDR2 is YYNGEE. The DNA for the CDR3 is TGTGCCAGCAGCGCTGGACTAGCACGATCGTACCAAGAGACCCAGTACTTC. Amino acids: CASSAGLARSYQETQYF.

This rearrangement joins TRBV7-6 to TRBJ2-3; the D is unclear. This CDR3 is built from 14 residues. The germline V and J ends were trimmed by 2 bases and 0 bases, with 6 bases remaining between them. Germline V CDR1 and CDR2: SGHVS, FNYEAQ. CDR3 in DNA: TGTGCCAGCAGCTTATATCCGAGCACAGATACGCAGTATTTT. Its translation is CASSLYPSTDTQYF.

V and J are TRBV5-6 and TRBJ2-1; 7 bases align to TRBD2. Trimming removed 5 bases from V and 0 bases from J; junction bases left unmatched: 14. This CDR3 spans 18 amino acids. Per the germline V gene, CDR1 is SGHDT and CDR2 is YYEEEE. CDR3 DNA sequence: TGTGCCAGCAGTCCCACATCGGGTCTAGCGGTCTCCTACAATGAGCAGTTCTTC. Translation gives CASSPTSGLAVSYNEQFF.

With respect to this clonotype: Possible read error: a much larger clone is one base away. This chain connects TRBV3-1 to TRBJ1-2; D unclear. The CDR3 is made up of 11 amino acids. Germline lookup yields CDR1 LGHDT and CDR2 YNNKEL (reference sequence). In DNA form, the CDR3 reads TGTACCAGCAGCCAAGCGGGAGGCTACACCTTC. Translation: CTSSQAGGYTF.

Note on this clonotype: Sequence at one end of the junction differs from germline and may be a read error. V and J are TRBV12-3 or TRBV12-4 and TRBJ1-4; D gene unclear. CDR3 length: 12 residues. The CDR3 protein is CASRFPNEKLFF. The CDR3 region has the DNA TGTGCCAGCAGATTTCCTAATGAGAAACTGTTTTTT.

This chain links TRBV28 with TRBJ1-2; possible D gene TRBD1, 5 bases. Trimming removed 7 bases at V and 7 bases at J, with 13 bases between. This CDR3 comprises 12 residues. Germline V gives CDR1 MDHEN, CDR2 SYDVKM. CDR3 region: CASIAGRGGYTF. The CDR3 DNA follows: TGTGCCAGCATTGCCGGTAGGGGTGGCTACACCTTC.

This rearrangement joins TRBV6-6 to TRBJ2-1, with 8 nucleotides matching TRBD2. The CDR3 is 16 amino acids. V trimming: 6 bases; J trimming: 10 bases; junction bases outside the gene matches: 17. Germline values: CDR1 MNHNY, CDR2 SVGAGI (reference sequence). In DNA form, the CDR3 reads TGTGCCAGCAGACCCCCAAGGTCCGGGGGGGCAGGGGAGCAGTTCTTC. Residues: CASRPPRSGGAGEQFF.

This clonotype was detected only a few times. The chain combines TRBV11-1 with TRBJ1-1, with a weak D call TRBD1 (5 bases). CDR1 is SGHAT and CDR2 is FQDESV in the germline V gene (reference sequence). Deletions cut 5 bases from V and 3 bases from J, with 10 bases between. CDR3 size: 13 residues. CDR3 sequence reads: CASSPREYTEAFF. The CDR3 DNA reads TGTGCCAGCAGCCCCAGGGAGTACACTGAAGCTTTCTTT.

This clonotype was recorded a few times. Compared with germline, one end of the junction differs, possibly owing to a read error. This sequence joins TRBV6-5 and TRBJ2-7; either TRBD1 or TRBD2 may fit D (5 bases each). Germline V gene data show CDR1 as MNHEY and CDR2 as SVGAGI. This CDR3 has 11 residues. CDR3 amino acids: CAGSGGYEQYF. The CDR3 coding sequence is TGTGCCGGCAGTGGGGGCTACGAGCAGTACTTC.

The chain uses TRBV29-1 and TRBJ2-1; D possibly matches TRBD1 or TRBD2 (5 bases each). CDR3 length: 13 amino acids. Germline V gives CDR1 SQVTM, CDR2 ANQGSEA. CDR3 nucleotide sequence: TGCAGTTACCACGAAGCCTCAGGGAGAGGGCAGTTCTTC. Its translation is CSYHEASGRGQFF.

This clonotype was observed a few times. The chain links TRBV7-9 to TRBJ2-7, with TRBD1 matching 8 bases. The CDR3 consists of 16 residues. CDR1 and CDR2 from the germline V gene are SEHNR and FQNEAQ (reference sequence). Trimming removed 0 bases from V and 0 bases from J; junction bases left unmatched: 4. CDR3 DNA sequence: TGTGCCAGCAGCTTAGCGGGACAGGCCAGCTCCTACGAGCAGTACTTC. Translation: CASSLAGQASSYEQYF.

Notes on this clonotype: Relative to the germline gene, one junction end is altered; a read error may explain this. This chain uses TRBV4-3 with TRBJ2-5; D unclear. CDR1 LGHNA and CDR2 YSLEER come from the germline V gene. The CDR3 consists of 15 residues. As DNA, the CDR3 is TGCGCCAGCAACCAAGGAGATGTAGCTGGAGAGACCCAGTACTTC. Its translation is CASNQGDVAGETQYF.

There are a few counts of this clonotype. The chain links TRBV6-4 to TRBJ2-3; 11 positions match TRBD2. From germline, CDR1 is MRHNA and CDR2 SNTAGT. V trimming: 4 bases; J trimming: 9 bases; junction bases outside the gene matches: 12. The CDR3 is 16 amino acids. The chain's CDR3 is CASSASGTSGAGTQYF. In DNA, the CDR3 is TGTGCCAGCAGTGCCTCCGGGACTAGCGGCGCCGGGACGCAGTATTTT.

This clonotype was counted between two and nine times. V is TRBV6-2 or TRBV6-3 and J is TRBJ1-1; possibly TRBD1 for D (6 bases). Trimming shortened V by 6 bases and J by 5 bases, and 13 bases separated the two germline ends. CDR3 length: 13 amino acids. Germline loops: CDR1 MNHEY, CDR2 SVGEGT. The CDR3 sequence is CASRPTGKTEAFF. The CDR3 DNA reads as TGTGCCAGCAGGCCTACAGGGAAGACTGAAGCTTTCTTT.

This clonotype was counted a few times. V is TRBV5-6 and J is TRBJ2-5; 11 bases align to TRBD2. Germline values: CDR1 SGHDT, CDR2 YYEEEE. J lost 7 bases, V lost 4 bases, and 9 bases had no gene match. The CDR3 loop spans 15 amino acids. CDR3 loop: CASSRAGTSGVTQYF. The CDR3 region has the DNA TGTGCCAGCAGCCGGGCGGGGACTAGCGGTGTGACCCAGTACTTC.

The chain has TRBV12-3 or TRBV12-4 and TRBJ2-1; the D is unclear. This CDR3 comprises 12 residues. Trimming pared 6 bases from V and 10 bases from J, leaving 13 bases between. Here the CDR3 DNA reads TGTGCCAGCAGCCCCTCCATTGGGGAGCAGTTCTTC. Its protein is CASSPSIGEQFF.

This clonotype was counted only a few times. The chain carries TRBV12-3 or TRBV12-4 and TRBJ2-5; D may be TRBD2 (6 bases). V shed 5 bases and J shed 3 bases, with 13 bases lying between them. This CDR3 has 14 amino acids. This CDR3 is CASSPGLYEETQYF. The CDR3, as DNA: TGTGCCAGCAGTCCGGGACTCTATGAAGAGACCCAGTACTTC.

V usage is TRBV27 and J usage is TRBJ2-7, with D possibly TRBD1 on 6 matching bases. Germline V gives CDR1 MNHEY, CDR2 SMNVEV (reference sequence). V gave up 5 bases and J gave up 3 bases, with 20 bases separating them. This CDR3 comprises 16 residues. The CDR3 region is CASSASLGTYLYEQYF. The CDR3 DNA is TGTGCCAGCAGTGCCTCCCTCGGGACATACCTCTACGAGCAGTACTTC.

This clonotype has a handful of counts. CDR3 DNA: TGTGCCAGCACCGACGCCCGCGCTACCACAGATACGCAGTATTTT. Protein sequence: CASTDARATTDTQYF. The rearrangement uses TRBV7-2 and TRBJ2-3, with D unresolved. This CDR3 region has 15 residues. CDR1 and CDR2 (germline): SGHTA, FQGNSA. V lost 7 bases and J 2 bases, leaving 16 bases between the germline ends.

The gene calls are TRBV7-2 and TRBJ1-1, with D tentatively TRBD1 (5 bases). Trimming left V 4 bases short and J 6 bases short, with 12 bases between. This CDR3 has 13 residues. The germline gives CDR1 SGHTA, CDR2 FQGNSA. The CDR3 nucleotides read TGTGCCAGCAGCTCCAGGGTCCAGGCTGAAGCTTTCTTT. It is translated as CASSSRVQAEAFF.

About this clonotype itself: This may come from a read error, since a much larger clone is one base off. This chain uses TRBV28 with TRBJ2-1, with 8 bases fitting TRBD1. Per the germline V gene, CDR1 is MDHEN and CDR2 is SYDVKM. This CDR3 has 16 residues. The CDR3 region is CTSSRQGSSSYNEQFF. The CDR3 DNA is TGTACCAGCAGTCGACAGGGGTCCAGCTCCTACAATGAGCAGTTCTTC.

This clonotype appeared a few times. The rearrangement uses TRBV6-6 and TRBJ2-7; either TRBD1 or TRBD2 may fit D (5 bases each). CDR3 length equals 15 residues. The ends were cut back, 11 bases at V and 3 bases at J, with 23 bases in the middle. Germline lookup yields CDR1 MNHNY and CDR2 SVGAGI (reference sequence). The DNA of the CDR3 is TGTGCCTGCTCCTCGGACGGGGCGCGTATCTACGAGCAGTACTTC. Protein product: CACSSDGARIYEQYF.

This clonotype has a handful of counts. In nucleotides, the CDR3 is TGTGCCAGCAGCGGACCACCGAAACAGGCCACCTTTTATGGCTACACCTTC. Its translation is CASSGPPKQATFYGYTF. The rearrangement joins TRBV9 to TRBJ1-2; D is perhaps TRBD1 (5 bases). V lost 3 bases, J lost 5 bases, and 23 bases lay in between. This CDR3 has 17 amino acids. Germline CDR1 is SGDLS and CDR2 is YYNGEE. Complete variable domain (other parts from reference TRBV9 and TRBJ1-2): DSGVTQTPKHLITATGQRVTLRCSPRSGDLSVYWYQQSLDQGLQFLIQYYNGEERAKGNILERFSAQQFPDLHSELNLSSLELGDSALYFCASSGPPKQATFYGYTFGSGTRLTVV.

The V gene is TRBV3-1, the J gene TRBJ1-5; possibly TRBD1 for D (5 bases). Germline V gene sequence: CDR1 LGHDT, CDR2 YNNKEL (reference sequence). This CDR3 has 15 residues. With 0 bases removed from V and 6 bases from J, the gap between germline ends came to 12 bases. CDR3 DNA: TGTGCCAGCAGCCAAGATTTACGGGGCGGTCAGCCCCAGCATTTT. It is translated as CASSQDLRGGQPQHF.

This chain connects TRBV9 to TRBJ2-3, with 12 nucleotides matching TRBD1. CDR1 and CDR2 (germline): SGDLS, YYNGEE. The CDR3 sequence is 17 residues long. The V gene end was trimmed by 2 bases and the J gene end by 11 bases; junction bases not matched to a gene: 15. Here the CDR3 DNA reads TGTGCCAGCAGCGTTCGATCGACCGGGACAGGGGGCGCAGAGCAGTATTTT. Translating gives CASSVRSTGTGGAEQYF.

Only a few counts were recorded for this clonotype. The chain has TRBV6-6 and TRBJ1-2; a weak D match, TRBD1 (6 bases). The CDR3 has 16 residues. Trimming shortened V by 0 bases and J by 5 bases, and 16 bases separated the two germline ends. Germline loops: CDR1 MNHNY, CDR2 SVGAGI (reference sequence). The chain's CDR3 is CASSYSGGEASYGYTF. DNA of the CDR3: TGTGCCAGCAGTTACTCAGGGGGGGAGGCCTCGTATGGCTACACCTTC.

Only a few counts were recorded for this clonotype. CDR3: CASSLFPSGSTDTQYF. Here the CDR3 DNA reads TGTGCCAGCAGCTTATTCCCTAGCGGGAGCACAGATACGCAGTATTTT. The chain couples TRBV7-3 to TRBJ2-3, with TRBD2 matching over 8 bases. Unmatched junction bases numbered 4, after V lost 2 bases and J lost 0 bases. Germline V gene data show CDR1 as SGHTA and CDR2 as FQGTGA. This CDR3 is 16 amino acids long.

The chain employs TRBV6-6 and TRBJ2-1, with TRBD2 identical over 9 bases. The V gene end was trimmed by 6 bases and the J gene end by 5 bases; junction bases not matched to a gene: 11. Germline lookup yields CDR1 MNHNY and CDR2 SVGAGI (reference sequence). CDR3 length: 16 residues. The chain's CDR3 is CASRDTAGGEDNEQFF. Written as DNA, the CDR3 is TGTGCCAGCAGGGATACAGCGGGGGGTGAAGACAATGAGCAGTTCTTC.

The chain has TRBV12-3 or TRBV12-4 and TRBJ1-5, with no clear D. Trimming shortened V by 5 bases and J by 0 bases, and 11 bases separated the two germline ends. The CDR3 runs 15 residues. CDR3 amino acids: CASSAPGYSNQPQHF. For the CDR3, the DNA is TGTGCCAGCAGTGCCCCGGGATATAGCAATCAGCCCCAGCATTTT.

This clonotype was observed at least ten times. CDR3 in amino acids: CASSPDRVGNIQYF. Written as DNA, the CDR3 is TGTGCCAGCTCACCGGACAGGGTTGGAAACATTCAGTACTTC. The rearrangement links TRBV18 to TRBJ2-4; 8 positions agree with TRBD1. The CDR3 has 14 amino acids. CDR1 KGHSH and CDR2 LQKENI come from the germline V gene. V shed 3 bases and J 6 bases; nucleotides not matched to a gene: 4. Using reference TRBV18 and TRBJ2-4 for the parts outside the CDR3, the full variable domain is NAGVMQNPRHLVRRRGQEARLRCSPMKGHSHVYWYRQLPEEGLKFMVYLQKENIIDESGMPKERFSAEFPKEGPSILRIQQVVRGDSAAYFCASSPDRVGNIQYFGAGTRLSVL.